The 23 T cell receptor beta chains reported below all come from one sample, sequenced in a study of shared clonotypes between healthy human individuals. Produced via immunoSEQ multiplex PCR; TCRdb's table is partial and in-frame only. This repertoire shows about 1 million clones, 65% to 80% found once; its top ten account for about 1.5%. Sequencing was done on a sample of memory CD4+ T cells sorted from blood. Subset specified: CD45RA-negative fraction. The receptors originated from a man between 18 and 35 years old in good health.

A note on this clone: The same CDR3 also results from other DNA sequences found in this sample. The rearrangement joins TRBV7-2 to TRBJ2-3; a weak D match, TRBD2 (7 bases). Per germline, CDR1 SGHTA and CDR2 FQGNSA. The CDR3 covers 15 residues. Between the trimmed V and J ends, which lost 3 bases and 2 bases, there was a span of 12 bases. The CDR3: CASSLRGRDTDTQYF. In DNA form, the CDR3 reads TGTGCCAGCAGCTTGCGGGGGCGAGACACAGATACGCAGTATTTT.

The J gene is TRBJ2-7, the V gene TRBV28; D is tentatively TRBD1 or TRBD2 (5 bases each). Germline V gene lookup returns CDR1 MDHEN and CDR2 SYDVKM. The CDR3 runs 15 residues. V was cut by 7 bases and J by 2 bases, with 18 bases left in between. CDR3 sequence (DNA): TGTGCCAGCAAACCCCGGGACGCCATACCCTACGAGCAGTACTTC. It is translated as CASKPRDAIPYEQYF.

This clone showed up just once. The chain joins TRBV19 to TRBJ2-2; D might be TRBD1 (6 bases). This CDR3 contains 15 residues. V lost 6 bases to trimming and J lost 4 bases, with 15 bases between them. Germline V lookup: CDR1 LNHDA, CDR2 SQIVND (reference sequence). CDR3 region: CASREQGLITGELFF. The DNA of the CDR3 is TGTGCCAGTAGGGAACAGGGTTTAATCACCGGGGAGCTGTTTTTT.

V usage is TRBV9 and J usage is TRBJ2-1; 14 bases are a match to TRBD2. CDR1 is SGDLS and CDR2 is YYNGEE in the germline V gene. With 4 bases clipped from V and 1 base from J, the junction kept 4 bases outside the gene matches. The length of the CDR3 is 17 residues. The CDR3 protein is CASSRLAGGRSYNEQFF. The DNA for the CDR3 is TGTGCCAGCAGCCGACTAGCGGGAGGGCGGTCCTACAATGAGCAGTTCTTC.

The genes are TRBV18 and TRBJ2-7, with TRBD2 as a possible D gene (6 bases). Trimming pared 2 bases from V and 6 bases from J, leaving 20 bases between. The CDR3 has 16 residues. Germline lookup yields CDR1 KGHSH and CDR2 LQKENI. The CDR3 sequence is CASSPGAGGRMGEQYF. The CDR3 nucleotides are TGTGCCAGCTCACCAGGGGCCGGGGGACGAATGGGCGAGCAGTACTTC.

V usage is TRBV5-1 and J usage is TRBJ2-5; D possibly corresponds to TRBD2 (5 bases). V was cut by 3 bases and J by 4 bases, with 13 bases left in between. CDR1 is SGHRS and CDR2 is YFSETQ in the germline V gene. The CDR3 has 14 residues. The CDR3 nucleotides read TGCGCCAGCAGCTCAGGACTGGCCAGAGAGACCCAGTACTTC. Its translation is CASSSGLARETQYF.

The rearrangement joins TRBV7-9 to TRBJ1-1; D uncertain. V shed 6 bases and J shed 1 base, with 15 bases lying between them. The CDR3 consists of 15 residues. Germline V gene sequence: CDR1 SEHNR, CDR2 FQNEAQ (reference sequence). CDR3 coding DNA: TGTGCCAGCAGTTTCCGTACGGTATCGAACACTGAAGCTTTCTTT. This encodes CASSFRTVSNTEAFF.

The chain carries TRBV4-3 and TRBJ2-1; TRBD2 agrees at 7 bases. V shed 3 bases and J 7 bases; nucleotides not matched to a gene: 12. CDR1 and CDR2 (germline): LGHNA, YSLEER. The CDR3 is 16 amino acids. The CDR3 here is CASSQGGSRIVNEQFF. The DNA of the CDR3 is TGCGCCAGCAGCCAGGGGGGGTCGCGGATTGTAAATGAGCAGTTCTTC.

The genes are TRBV18 and TRBJ2-5, with 10 bases identical to TRBD2. Germline lookup yields CDR1 KGHSH and CDR2 LQKENI. J gave up 5 bases and V 3 bases, and 9 bases lay outside the gene matches. This CDR3 spans 16 amino acids. The DNA of the CDR3 is TGTGCCAGCTCACCTCCGAGCGGGAGGGCCGGGGAGACCCAGTACTTC. Translation: CASSPPSGRAGETQYF.

The chain joins TRBV18 to TRBJ2-5; no clear D. The ends were cut back, 4 bases at V and 0 bases at J, with 6 bases in the middle. Germline V gene data show CDR1 as KGHSH and CDR2 as LQKENI. The CDR3 runs 13 residues. DNA of the CDR3: TGTGCCAGCTCACGGGGTAACCAAGAGACCCAGTACTTC. This codes for CASSRGNQETQYF.

V gene TRBV5-1 combines with J gene TRBJ2-5, with TRBD2 matching over 13 bases. Germline values: CDR1 SGHRS, CDR2 YFSETQ. The CDR3 spans 16 residues. The trim removed 3 bases at V and 3 bases at J, leaving 5 bases unmatched. The CDR3 DNA sequence: TGCGCCAGCAGCTGGACTAGCGGGAGCTCCGAAGAGACCCAGTACTTC. Translation: CASSWTSGSSEETQYF.

This clone was picked up one time. The gene calls are TRBV19 and TRBJ2-7; possible D gene TRBD2, 5 bases. Trimming removed 2 bases at V and 1 base at J, with 15 bases between. The germline V gene encodes CDR1 LNHDA and CDR2 SQIVND (reference sequence). CDR3 length: 16 amino acids. The CDR3 loop is CASSISLDLYSYEQYF. DNA of the CDR3: TGTGCCAGTAGTATATCGCTGGACTTATATTCCTACGAGCAGTACTTC.

This clone was seen many times. The chain is built from TRBV21-1 and TRBJ2-3; no check of the table's D call, TRBD2, against the DNA was made. TRBV21-1 is described as a pseudogene. The CDR3 spans 18 residues. CDR3 in DNA: TGTGCCAGCAGCCACACCGGGACTAGCGGGAGGACCACAGATACGCAGTATTTT. Protein product: CASSHTGTSGRTTDTQYF.

J is TRBJ1-2 and V is TRBV6-1, with a tentative D call TRBD1 (5 bases). Trimming shortened V by 4 bases and J by 4 bases, and 13 bases separated the two germline ends. The CDR3 sequence is 14 residues long. Looked up from germline, CDR1 is MNHNS and CDR2 is SASEGT. The CDR3 reads CASSVSDSLYGYTF. CDR3 DNA sequence: TGTGCCAGCAGTGTAAGCGACAGCCTCTATGGCTACACCTTC.

By share, this clone ranks as medium-sized. The chain uses TRBV18 and TRBJ1-3; weak D call: TRBD1 (5 bases). The V gene's germline CDR1 is KGHSH and CDR2 LQKENI. The CDR3 sequence is 15 residues long. Trimming removed 2 bases at V and 1 base at J, with 9 bases between. This CDR3 is CASSPSPGSGNTIYF. The CDR3 DNA is TGTGCCAGCTCACCATCCCCAGGGTCTGGAAACACCATATATTTT.

The J gene is TRBJ2-7, the V gene TRBV4-1, with TRBD1 matching over 7 bases. This CDR3 is built from 16 residues. The trim removed 4 bases at V and 0 bases at J, leaving 9 bases unmatched. In germline, CDR1 is MGHRA, CDR2 YSYEKL. This CDR3 is CASSPRTGDSSYEQYF. CDR3 sequence (DNA): TGCGCCAGCAGCCCACGGACAGGAGATAGCTCCTACGAGCAGTACTTC.

About this clone itself: This same CDR3 is encoded by further DNA sequences in the sample. V is TRBV5-1 and J is TRBJ1-5, with a tentative D call TRBD1 (5 bases). V lost 1 base to trimming and J lost 4 bases, with 6 bases between them. Germline values: CDR1 SGHRS, CDR2 YFSETQ. This CDR3 spans 13 amino acids. The CDR3 reads CASSLTGNQPQHF. DNA of the CDR3: TGCGCCAGCAGCTTGACAGGAAATCAGCCCCAGCATTTT.

The chain has TRBV7-8 and TRBJ1-5; 7 bases agree with TRBD1. The germline CDR1 and CDR2 sequences are SGHVS and FQNEAQ. This CDR3 comprises 15 residues. V was clipped by 9 bases and J by 0 bases; unmatched bases: 8. The CDR3 bases are TGTGCCAGTACATTACAGGGGTATAGCAATCAGCCCCAGCATTTT. This encodes CASTLQGYSNQPQHF.

The chain uses TRBV10-3 and TRBJ2-7, with TRBD1 matching 9 bases. Trimming cost V 6 bases and J 1 base; bases outside gene matches: 16. This CDR3 has 18 amino acids. Germline V lookup: CDR1 ENHRY, CDR2 SYGVKD. In DNA form, the CDR3 reads TGTGCCATCAGAGCATTCGCTAATGGACAGGGGTCATCCTACGAGCAGTACTTC. It translates to CAIRAFANGQGSSYEQYF.

In this sample, this clone turned up a few times. The V gene is TRBV4-1, the J gene TRBJ2-5, with 12 bases fitting TRBD2. The junction had 4 bases not matched to a gene; V was cut back by 6 bases and J by 2 bases. The germline V gene encodes CDR1 MGHRA and CDR2 YSYEKL. CDR3 length equals 15 residues. This chain's CDR3 is CASSQLAGGQETQYF. The DNA for the CDR3 is TGCGCCAGCAGTCAGCTAGCGGGGGGGCAAGAGACCCAGTACTTC.

The gene calls are TRBV5-4 and TRBJ2-2; 7 bases match TRBD1. Trimming removed 4 bases from V and 0 bases from J; junction bases left unmatched: 6. The CDR3 spans 16 residues. Germline CDR1 and CDR2: SGHNT and YYREEE (reference sequence). CDR3 DNA: TGTGCCAGCAGCCGGGACAGTCTCGCGAACACCGGGGAGCTGTTTTTT. The encoded protein is CASSRDSLANTGELFF.

This clone was picked up many times. The chain carries TRBV6-5 and TRBJ2-5; TRBD1 matches at 7 bases. Germline loops: CDR1 MNHEY, CDR2 SVGAGI. The CDR3 is 14 residues long. The V and J ends lost 4 bases and 2 bases, in that order; junction bases with no gene match: 4. The DNA for the CDR3 is TGTGCCAGCAGTTCTTACAGGGGACAAGAGACCCAGTACTTC. Its translation is CASSSYRGQETQYF.

This clone has just one count. The V and J genes are TRBV5-6 and TRBJ2-7, with 8 nucleotides matching TRBD1. CDR1 SGHDT and CDR2 YYEEEE come from the germline V gene. Germline trimming cut 4 bases from V and 2 bases from J; bases unmatched to any gene: 8. The CDR3 runs to 15 residues. In nucleotides, the CDR3 is TGTGCCAGCAGCACAAGGACAGGGAGTCCCTACGAGCAGTACTTC. The encoded protein is CASSTRTGSPYEQYF.